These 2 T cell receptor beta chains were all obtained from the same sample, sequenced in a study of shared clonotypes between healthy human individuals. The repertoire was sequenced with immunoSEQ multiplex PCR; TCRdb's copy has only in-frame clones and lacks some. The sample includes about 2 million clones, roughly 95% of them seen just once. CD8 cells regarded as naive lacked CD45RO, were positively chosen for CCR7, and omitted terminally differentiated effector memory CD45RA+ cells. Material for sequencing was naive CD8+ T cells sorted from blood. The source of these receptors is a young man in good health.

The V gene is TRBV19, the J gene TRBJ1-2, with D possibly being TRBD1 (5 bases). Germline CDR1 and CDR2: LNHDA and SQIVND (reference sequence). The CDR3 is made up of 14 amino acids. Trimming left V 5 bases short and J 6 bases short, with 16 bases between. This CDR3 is CASSYFGRGDGYTF. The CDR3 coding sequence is TGTGCCAGTAGTTATTTCGGGAGGGGCGATGGCTACACCTTC.

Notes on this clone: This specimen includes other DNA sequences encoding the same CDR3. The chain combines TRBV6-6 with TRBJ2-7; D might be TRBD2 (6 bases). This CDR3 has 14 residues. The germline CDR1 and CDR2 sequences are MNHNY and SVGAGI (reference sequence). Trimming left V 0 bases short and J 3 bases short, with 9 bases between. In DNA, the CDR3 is TGTGCCAGCAGTTACTCCCCCGGGAGCTACGAGCAGTACTTC. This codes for CASSYSPGSYEQYF.